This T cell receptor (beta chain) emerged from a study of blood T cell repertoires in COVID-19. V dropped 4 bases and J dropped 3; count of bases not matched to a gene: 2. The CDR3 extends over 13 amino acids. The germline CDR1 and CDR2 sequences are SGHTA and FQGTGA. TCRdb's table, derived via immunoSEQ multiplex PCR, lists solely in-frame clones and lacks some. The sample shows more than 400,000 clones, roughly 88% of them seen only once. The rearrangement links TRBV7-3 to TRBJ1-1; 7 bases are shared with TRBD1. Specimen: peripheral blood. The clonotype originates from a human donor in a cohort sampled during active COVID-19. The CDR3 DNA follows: TGTGCCAGCAGCTCTGACAGGGACACTGAAGCTTTCTTT. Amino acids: CASSSDRDTEAFF.